This TCR beta chain emerged from a study of blood T cell repertoires in COVID-19. The table came from immunoSEQ multiplex PCR; TCRdb's copy has only in-frame clones and leaves some out. The data contain about 46,000 clones, about 85% of them singletons. This CDR3 comprises 16 residues. V lost 0 bases to trimming and J lost 5 bases; unmatched junction nucleotides: 7. The V gene's germline CDR1 is SGHRS and CDR2 YFSETQ. The clonotype was recovered from a woman aged 50 to 65 who had recovered from COVID-19. The chain carries TRBV5-1 and TRBJ2-1; TRBD2 aligns across 8 bases. The sample was PBMCs or T cells enriched from blood (not recorded which). The CDR3 loop reads CASSLGAGTSDNEQFF. The CDR3 bases are TGCGCCAGCAGCTTGGGGGCCGGGACTAGTGACAATGAGCAGTTCTTC.